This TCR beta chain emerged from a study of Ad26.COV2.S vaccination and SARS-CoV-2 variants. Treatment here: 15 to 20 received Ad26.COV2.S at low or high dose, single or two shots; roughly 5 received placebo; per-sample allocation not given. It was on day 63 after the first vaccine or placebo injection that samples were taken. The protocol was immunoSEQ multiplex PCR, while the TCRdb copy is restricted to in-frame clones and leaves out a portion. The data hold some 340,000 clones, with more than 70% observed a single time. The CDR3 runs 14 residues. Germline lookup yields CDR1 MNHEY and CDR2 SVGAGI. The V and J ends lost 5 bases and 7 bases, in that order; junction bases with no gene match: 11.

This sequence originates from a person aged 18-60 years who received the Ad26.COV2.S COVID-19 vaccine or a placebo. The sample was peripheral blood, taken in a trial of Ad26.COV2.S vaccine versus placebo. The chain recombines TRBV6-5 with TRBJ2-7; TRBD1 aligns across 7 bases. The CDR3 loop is CASSRRRQGGEQYF. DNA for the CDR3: TGTGCCAGCAGTCGACGACGACAGGGTGGAGAGCAGTACTTC.